This record concerns one T cell receptor beta chain sequence. Germline assignment: CDR1 MDHEN and CDR2 SYDVKM. Losses at the gene ends were 8 bases for V and 4 bases for J; bases not matched to a gene: 8. There are 14 residues in the CDR3. This entry comes from a study of OX40 agonist ivuxolimab in advanced cancers. The data were produced by immunoSEQ multiplex PCR, yet TCRdb's version contains in-frame clones alone and is incomplete. This sample carries 40,000 to 55,000 clones, roughly 80% of them seen once, and the ten largest clones take 20% to 25%. The input for sequencing was CD4+ or CD8+ T cells sorted from blood, taken in a trial of the OX40 agonist ivuxolimab. This sequence was found in an adult with an advanced solid tumor such as melanoma, head and neck, liver or kidney cancer. The V call is TRBV28, the J call TRBJ1-5; 7 positions agree with TRBD1. The CDR3: CASASDRDNQPQHF. The CDR3 DNA is TGTGCCAGCGCATCCGACAGGGATAATCAGCCCCAGCATTTT.